The 30 T cell receptor beta chains in this list originate from one sample, sequenced in a study of Tregs in tolerant kidney transplant recipients. Repertoires were generated with immunoSEQ multiplex PCR, while TCRdb's copy carries only in-frame clones and drops some. This table holds some 70,000 clones, about 88% found once. Sequences were derived from CD4+ T cells from blood, sampled before the transplant. The receptors were gathered from a human donor who received a combined kidney and bone marrow transplant.

This clone is a singleton in its sample. V is TRBV28 and J is TRBJ2-7; D uncertain. The CDR3 covers 11 residues. Germline V CDR1 and CDR2: MDHEN, SYDVKM. Between the trimmed V and J ends, which lost 6 bases and 5 bases, there was a span of 8 bases. CDR3 residues: CASRIQDEQYF. DNA for the CDR3: TGTGCCAGCAGGATCCAGGACGAGCAGTACTTC.

This clone was counted only a few times. CDR3 DNA: TGTGCCACCAGCACCTTATGGACAGGGGGTCGCTACGAGCAGTACTTC. This gives the protein CATSTLWTGGRYEQYF. The rearrangement links TRBV15 to TRBJ2-7, with 10 bases matching TRBD1. Losses at the gene ends were 4 bases for V and 3 bases for J; bases not matched to a gene: 9. The CDR3 has 16 amino acids. The germline V gene has CDR1 LNHNV and CDR2 YYDKDF (reference sequence).

CDR3 loop: CASSERGQSEQYF. The CDR3 DNA follows: TGTGCCAGCAGTGAAAGGGGACAGTCAGAGCAGTACTTC. The chain recombines TRBV2 with TRBJ2-7; 7 bases match TRBD1. Trimming cost V 2 bases and J 7 bases; bases outside gene matches: 5. This CDR3 is 13 amino acids long. Germline CDR1 is SNHLY and CDR2 is FYNNEI. The full variable domain, with the rest looked up from reference TRBV2 and TRBJ2-7, is EPEVTQTPSHQVTQMGQEVILRCVPISNHLYFYWYRQILGQKVEFLVSFYNNEISEKSEIFDDQFSVERPDGSNFTLKIRSTKLEDSAMYFCASSERGQSEQYFGPGTRLTVT.

This clone occurred once. The rearrangement joins TRBV28 to TRBJ1-4, with 8 nucleotides matching TRBD1. The length of the CDR3 is 18 residues. The ends lost 6 bases at V and 10 bases at J; junction bases unmatched: 22. CDR1 MDHEN and CDR2 SYDVKM come from the germline V gene. The CDR3: CASSPHLRTGMRLGKLFF. CDR3 nucleotide sequence: TGTGCCAGCAGCCCGCACCTTCGGACAGGGATGAGGTTGGGAAAACTGTTTTTT.

The V call is TRBV4-1, the J call TRBJ1-5; D not resolved. The V end lost 1 base, the J end lost 3 bases, and 7 bases lay between the germline ends. Per germline, CDR1 MGHRA and CDR2 YSYEKL. The length of the CDR3 is 14 residues. CDR3 DNA sequence: TGCGCCAGCAGCCAAGGGCGGAACAATCAGCCCCAGCATTTT. Amino acid sequence: CASSQGRNNQPQHF.

The V and J genes are TRBV29-1 and TRBJ2-3, with D perhaps matching TRBD1 (6 bases). The CDR3 extends over 14 amino acids. Trimming removed 3 bases at V and 4 bases at J, with 14 bases between. The V gene's germline CDR1 is SQVTM and CDR2 ANQGSEA. CDR3 sequence: CSVEDSYLPDTQYF. The CDR3 nucleotides read TGCAGCGTTGAGGACAGCTACCTCCCAGATACGCAGTATTTT.

This chain joins TRBV30 and TRBJ2-1; possibly TRBD2 for D (6 bases). The V gene's germline CDR1 is GTSNPN and CDR2 SVGIG (reference sequence). This CDR3 has 15 residues. V was trimmed by 7 bases and J by 6 bases, leaving 22 bases between them. This CDR3 reads CASRAVRGLANEQFF. Here the CDR3 DNA reads TGTGCCTCACGCGCGGTTCGGGGGTTGGCCAATGAGCAGTTCTTC.

The chain links TRBV6-5 to TRBJ2-2; D is unresolved. Trimming took off 2 bases at V and 3 bases at J, with 13 bases between the two ends. The CDR3 is 16 residues long. CDR1 MNHEY and CDR2 SVGAGI come from the germline V gene. CDR3 amino acids: CASSYQVDPDTGELFF. The DNA for the CDR3 is TGTGCCAGCAGTTACCAGGTAGACCCCGACACCGGGGAGCTGTTTTTT.

The V gene is TRBV27, the J gene TRBJ1-1, with TRBD1 identical over 8 bases. Trimming at V came to 4 bases and at J to 1 base, leaving 11 bases not matched to a gene. CDR1 is MNHEY, CDR2 SMNVEV, per germline (reference sequence). The CDR3 spans 17 residues. CDR3 nucleotides: TGTGCCAGCAGTTCCAGGACAGGGAGGAGTGGGAACACTGAAGCTTTCTTT. This gives the protein CASSSRTGRSGNTEAFF.

V gene TRBV30 combines with J gene TRBJ2-4, with D tentatively TRBD2 (6 bases). Germline assignment: CDR1 GTSNPN and CDR2 SVGIG (reference sequence). CDR3 length: 15 residues. V was shortened by 4 bases and J by 0 bases, with 13 bases between the two germline ends. CDR3 in amino acids: CAWNSGGLAKNIQYF. The CDR3 DNA sequence: TGTGCCTGGAATAGTGGAGGGTTAGCCAAAAACATTCAGTACTTC. The complete variable domain, with remaining parts taken from reference TRBV30 and TRBJ2-4, reads SQTIHQWPATLVQPVGSPLSLECTVEGTSNPNLYWYRQAAGRGLQLLFYSVGIGQISSEVPQNLSASRPQDRQFILSSKKLLLSDSGFYLCAWNSGGLAKNIQYFGAGTRLSVL.

The chain uses TRBV28 and TRBJ2-3; 10 nucleotides match TRBD1. The ends lost 5 bases at V and 7 bases at J; junction bases unmatched: 9. The CDR3 sequence is 15 residues long. Germline V lookup: CDR1 MDHEN, CDR2 SYDVKM. The CDR3 sequence is CASSPRTGGVNTQYF. The CDR3 DNA is TGTGCCAGCAGTCCCCGGACAGGGGGGGTAAATACGCAGTATTTT.

This clone was detected only a few times. The V call is TRBV4-2, the J call TRBJ2-7; 13 nucleotides agree with TRBD2. This CDR3 contains 16 residues. CDR1 LGHNA and CDR2 YNFKEQ come from the germline V gene. The V segment lost 2 bases and the J segment 3 bases; nucleotides outside the gene matches: 4. The CDR3 here is CASSQTGTSGNYEQYF. CDR3 nucleotide sequence: TGTGCCAGCAGCCAAACGGGGACTAGCGGGAACTACGAGCAGTACTTC.

This chain joins TRBV9 and TRBJ2-7; 9 bases are shared with TRBD2. V lost 4 bases and J lost 0; bases outside the gene matches: 17. The CDR3 length is 19 residues. Germline CDR1 and CDR2: SGDLS and YYNGEE. The DNA of the CDR3 is TGTGCCAGCAGCCACGGGACAAGCACGGGACTAGCACCCTCCTACGAGCAGTACTTC. This codes for CASSHGTSTGLAPSYEQYF.

The chain recombines TRBV6-7 with TRBJ2-2, with D possibly matching TRBD1 (5 bases). TRBV6-7 is an open reading frame, and its role is uncertain. V shed 6 bases and J shed 4 bases, with 18 bases lying between them. The CDR3 runs 16 residues. The CDR3, as DNA: TGTGCCAGCAGGTGTGACAGTGCTTGGGCCACCGGGGAGCTGTTTTTT. Protein product: CASRCDSAWATGELFF.

The genes are TRBV7-9 and TRBJ2-2; 7 nucleotides match TRBD1. The CDR3 is 16 amino acids. The germline gives CDR1 SEHNR, CDR2 FQNEAQ (reference sequence). After removal of 5 bases from V and 8 bases from J, the junction contained 14 bases not matched to a gene. The CDR3 region is CASSARRGSTMGELFF. As DNA, the CDR3 is TGTGCCAGCAGCGCTCGCAGGGGGTCGACAATGGGGGAGCTGTTTTTT. Drawing the rest from reference TRBV7-9 and TRBJ2-2, the complete variable domain is DTGVSQNPRHKITKRGQNVTFRCDPISEHNRLYWYRQTLGQGPEFLTYFQNEAQLEKSRLLSDRFSAERPKGSFSTLEIQRTEQGDSAMYLCASSARRGSTMGELFFGEGSRLTVL.

The V call is TRBV5-1, the J call TRBJ2-3; possible D gene TRBD2, 6 bases. The ends were cut back, 0 bases at V and 4 bases at J, with 9 bases in the middle. The CDR3 runs 14 residues. Germline V gene sequence: CDR1 SGHRS, CDR2 YFSETQ. The DNA for the CDR3 is TGCGCCAGCAGCTTGGGTCCGGGGGCAGATACGCAGTATTTT. This translates into CASSLGPGADTQYF.

The gene calls are TRBV5-1 and TRBJ2-1; D not resolved. The germline V and J ends were trimmed by 5 bases and 0 bases, with 12 bases remaining between them. Germline V gene sequence: CDR1 SGHRS, CDR2 YFSETQ. The CDR3 is made up of 15 amino acids. The CDR3 nucleotides are TGCGCCAGCAGGGTAGCTATTAGCTCCTACAATGAGCAGTTCTTC. It specifies CASRVAISSYNEQFF.

The chain couples TRBV27 to TRBJ2-1; 10 nucleotides agree with TRBD2. Germline assignment: CDR1 MNHEY and CDR2 SMNVEV (reference sequence). This CDR3 has 16 residues. With V trimmed by 4 bases and J by 5 bases, 8 bases remained unmatched. The CDR3 nucleotides are TGTGCCAGCAGTTCTAGACTAGCGGGTCCCCACAATGAGCAGTTCTTC. Translating it yields CASSSRLAGPHNEQFF.

This chain connects TRBV28 to TRBJ2-3, with a weak D call TRBD2 (6 bases). Germline values: CDR1 MDHEN, CDR2 SYDVKM. Between the trimmed V and J ends, which lost 2 bases and 2 bases, there was a span of 11 bases. CDR3 length: 15 residues. The CDR3 bases are TGTGCCAGCAGTTTAGGGGGGACCAACACAGATACGCAGTATTTT. Translation: CASSLGGTNTDTQYF.

The genes are TRBV5-4 and TRBJ2-7; the match to TRBD2 covers 8 bases. The V gene end was trimmed by 2 bases and the J gene end by 2 bases; junction bases not matched to a gene: 3. The germline gives CDR1 SGHNT, CDR2 YYREEE (reference sequence). There are 14 residues in the CDR3. The CDR3 nucleotides read TGTGCCAGCAGCTTTAATAGCGGGGCCTACGAGCAGTACTTC. This translates into CASSFNSGAYEQYF.

The V gene is TRBV2, the J gene TRBJ2-2; tentative D call: TRBD1 (6 bases). The CDR3 is 19 residues long. The germline V gene encodes CDR1 SNHLY and CDR2 FYNNEI. Trimming stripped 4 bases from V and 2 bases from J, with 23 bases between. This CDR3 is CASSAQFLDSLYNTGELFF. The CDR3 nucleotides read TGTGCCAGCAGTGCCCAGTTCCTGGACAGCCTCTACAACACCGGGGAGCTGTTTTTT.

V and J are TRBV15 and TRBJ2-7; 8 bases line up with TRBD2. Trimming cost V 1 base and J 5 bases; bases outside gene matches: 13. The CDR3 sequence is 17 residues long. Looked up from germline, CDR1 is LNHNV and CDR2 is YYDKDF (reference sequence). CDR3 loop: CATSRVYGKAGVNEQYF. CDR3 sequence (DNA): TGTGCCACCAGCAGAGTATATGGTAAAGCGGGAGTTAACGAGCAGTACTTC.

This chain joins TRBV28 and TRBJ2-7; 8 bases map to TRBD1. V trimming: 9 bases; J trimming: 3 bases; junction bases outside the gene matches: 7. Germline V gene data show CDR1 as MDHEN and CDR2 as SYDVKM. This CDR3 is built from 13 residues. The CDR3 loop is CASTAGGIYEQYF. CDR3 sequence (DNA): TGTGCCAGTACGGCAGGGGGCATCTACGAGCAGTACTTC.

The chain recombines TRBV29-1 with TRBJ2-1; TRBD2 matches at 7 bases. Looked up from germline, CDR1 is SQVTM and CDR2 is ANQGSEA. The CDR3 length is 16 residues. The ends lost 4 bases at V and 6 bases at J; junction bases unmatched: 15. In DNA, the CDR3 is TGCAGCGTTGGGATCGGGGGTGGTAGCGGGTTCAATGAGCAGTTCTTC. It translates to CSVGIGGGSGFNEQFF.

V gene TRBV27 combines with J gene TRBJ2-7; TRBD1 matches at 7 bases. CDR1 MNHEY and CDR2 SMNVEV come from the germline V gene (reference sequence). V was clipped by 3 bases and J by 5 bases; unmatched bases: 4. The CDR3 has 13 residues. CDR3 region: CASSFLGQDEQYF. CDR3 DNA: TGTGCCAGCAGTTTTCTTGGACAGGACGAGCAGTACTTC.

This clone was seen just once. The rearrangement uses TRBV28 and TRBJ2-3, with D unclear. This CDR3 is built from 14 residues. CDR1 and CDR2 from the germline V gene are MDHEN and SYDVKM. Trimming stripped 3 bases from V and 1 base from J, with 8 bases between. CDR3 bases: TGTGCCAGCAGTTTGGGCCTGGGCACAGATACGCAGTATTTT. It translates to CASSLGLGTDTQYF.

The V gene is TRBV5-1, the J gene TRBJ1-3; D is possibly TRBD1 (6 bases). This CDR3 contains 16 residues. V lost 3 bases to trimming and J lost 0 bases, with 13 bases between them. CDR1 is SGHRS and CDR2 is YFSETQ in the germline V gene. The CDR3 region has the DNA TGCGCCAGCAGCTCGACAGGTCTAAGCTCTGGAAACACCATATATTTT. It is translated as CASSSTGLSSGNTIYF.

The gene calls are TRBV5-4 and TRBJ1-1; no reliable D call. CDR1 SGHNT and CDR2 YYREEE come from the germline V gene (reference sequence). V was trimmed by 1 base and J by 4 bases, leaving 8 bases between them. The CDR3 has 13 residues. The DNA of the CDR3 is TGTGCCAGCAGCTTGCCCGGGAGCACTGAAGCTTTCTTT. Amino acids: CASSLPGSTEAFF.

The genes are TRBV2 and TRBJ1-2, with 7 bases fitting TRBD1. The CDR3 extends over 11 amino acids. Germline-derived CDR1 and CDR2 are SNHLY and FYNNEI. Trimming cost V 8 bases and J 13 bases; bases outside gene matches: 10. The CDR3 reads CASGGQSVGTF. The CDR3 DNA sequence: TGTGCCAGCGGGGGACAGTCGGTTGGCACCTTC. Variable domain in full (rest from reference TRBV2 and TRBJ1-2): EPEVTQTPSHQVTQMGQEVILRCVPISNHLYFYWYRQILGQKVEFLVSFYNNEISEKSEIFDDQFSVERPDGSNFTLKIRSTKLEDSAMYFCASGGQSVGTFGSGTRLTVV.

V gene TRBV6-1 combines with J gene TRBJ1-1; 9 bases match TRBD1. The germline CDR1 and CDR2 sequences are MNHNS and SASEGT. V gave up 9 bases and J gave up 5 bases; unmatched junction bases: 7. CDR3 length: 13 amino acids. Here the CDR3 reads CASRDRVQTEAFF. CDR3 nucleotide sequence: TGTGCCAGTAGGGACAGGGTCCAGACTGAAGCTTTCTTT.